These 20 T cell receptor beta chains were sequenced from one sample in a study of blood T cell repertoires in COVID-19. Some clones are missing from TCRdb's copy, which holds only in-frame ones; the method was immunoSEQ multiplex PCR. The sample carries about 140,000 clones, 85% to 90% recorded once. What was sequenced was peripheral blood. The receptor set was obtained from a man in his fifties or sixties with active COVID-19.

This sequence joins TRBV3-1 (or the pseudogene TRBV3-2) and TRBJ2-1; TRBD2 agrees at 11 bases. The CDR3 runs to 19 residues. J was trimmed by 1 base and V by 5 bases; bases with no gene match: 13. Germline V gene sequence: CDR1 LGHDT, CDR2 YNNKEL (reference sequence). The CDR3 region is CASSGLAGTSLGSYNEQFF. Written as DNA, the CDR3 is TGTGCCAGCAGCGGACTAGCGGGTACTTCACTGGGGTCCTACAATGAGCAGTTCTTC.

This chain uses TRBV25-1 with TRBJ2-5, with D hard to call. The V and J ends lost 0 bases and 1 base respectively, with 6 bases between them. This CDR3 has 14 residues. The V gene's germline CDR1 is MGHDK and CDR2 SYGVNS. This CDR3 reads CASSEYRSQETQYF. The CDR3 coding sequence is TGTGCCAGCAGTGAATATCGCAGCCAAGAGACCCAGTACTTC.

This clone showed up just once. At one end the junction does not follow the germline gene, possibly because of a read error. The chain couples TRBV6-1 to TRBJ2-1; 9 bases agree with TRBD1. The CDR3 contains 13 residues. Germline V gene sequence: CDR1 MNHNS, CDR2 SASEGT. The CDR3 sequence: CASSEGTGDRVVF. The CDR3 bases are TGTGCCAGCAGTGAGGGTACGGGGGACAGGGTCGTCTTC.

The rearrangement uses TRBV25-1 and TRBJ1-4; D remains unclear. Germline-derived CDR1 and CDR2 are MGHDK and SYGVNS. Trimming removed 1 base at V and 8 bases at J, with 11 bases between. CDR3 length: 14 residues. CDR3 sequence: CASSEWQEVEKLFF. Here the CDR3 DNA reads TGTGCCAGCAGTGAATGGCAGGAAGTGGAAAAACTGTTTTTT.

V gene TRBV20-1 combines with J gene TRBJ1-1; D gene ambiguous. Trimming took 3 bases from V and 1 from J, leaving 3 bases between them. The CDR3 has 11 residues. Per germline, CDR1 DFQATT and CDR2 SNEGSKA (reference sequence). The DNA for the CDR3 is TGCAGTGCTAGTCAGAACACTGAAGCTTTCTTT. Amino acids: CSASQNTEAFF.

This rearrangement joins TRBV9 to TRBJ2-7, with 7 bases fitting TRBD2. The CDR3 length is 15 residues. Germline CDR1 reads SGDLS; CDR2 reads YYNGEE. The V and J ends lost 0 bases and 2 bases, in that order; junction bases with no gene match: 5. This chain's CDR3 is CASSVGGRGAYEQYF. The CDR3 DNA reads TGTGCCAGCAGCGTAGGGGGCCGGGGGGCCTACGAGCAGTACTTC.

This clone was seen once. The chain combines TRBV6-5 with TRBJ2-7, with 7 positions matching TRBD1. The CDR3 runs to 14 residues. V was pared by 8 bases and J by 6 bases, with 13 bases of the junction left unmatched. Germline V CDR1 and CDR2: MNHEY, SVGAGI. CDR3 nucleotides: TGTGCCAGCTCCCCGGACAGGACCTCCGGCGAGCAGTACTTC. Encoded protein: CASSPDRTSGEQYF.

The rearrangement joins TRBV5-7 to TRBJ2-7; the D is unclear. TRBV5-7 is identified as an open reading frame with a role that is uncertain. The CDR3 sequence is 15 residues long. Trimming pared 2 bases from V and 3 bases from J, leaving 15 bases between. The DNA for the CDR3 is TGTGCCAGCAGCTTCCCAATGATATACAGCTACGAGCAGTACTTC. Encoded protein: CASSFPMIYSYEQYF.

The rearrangement joins TRBV3-1 (or the pseudogene TRBV3-2) to TRBJ2-5; possible D gene TRBD1, 6 bases. This CDR3 spans 16 amino acids. The V end lost 2 bases, the J end lost 0 bases, and 13 bases lay between the germline ends. Per the germline V gene, CDR1 is LGHDT and CDR2 is YNNKEL (reference sequence). The CDR3 here is CASSQSGAKYQETQYF. CDR3 in DNA: TGTGCCAGCAGCCAATCAGGGGCCAAATACCAAGAGACCCAGTACTTC.

This chain connects TRBV7-2 to TRBJ2-2, with a possible D match to TRBD2 (5 bases). CDR1 and CDR2 (germline): SGHTA, FQGNSA. This CDR3 comprises 15 residues. Trimming stripped 1 base from V and 1 base from J, with 7 bases between. This CDR3 reads CASSLEAVNTGELFF. Written as DNA, the CDR3 is TGTGCCAGCAGCTTAGAAGCGGTGAACACCGGGGAGCTGTTTTTT.

A remark on this clone: Different DNA sequences within this sample yield the same CDR3. The chain links TRBV12-3 or TRBV12-4 to TRBJ1-1; D is undetermined. CDR3 length equals 12 residues. The ends were cut back, 6 bases at V and 1 base at J, with 6 bases in the middle. The CDR3 nucleotides are TGTGCCAGCAGCCGGGGGAACACTGAAGCTTTCTTT. Its protein is CASSRGNTEAFF.

This clone was detected once. The chain employs TRBV3-1 (or the pseudogene TRBV3-2) and TRBJ1-1, with D perhaps matching TRBD1 (5 bases). With 11 bases removed from V and 5 bases from J, the gap between germline ends came to 15 bases. This CDR3 has 12 residues. Germline V gene sequence: CDR1 LGHDT, CDR2 YNNKEL (reference sequence). CDR3 nucleotides: TGTGCCTGCCGGGGCGGGGGAACTGAAGCTTTCTTT. Translated, it gives CACRGGGTEAFF.

V usage is TRBV5-1 and J usage is TRBJ2-5; 7 bases agree with TRBD1. From germline, CDR1 is SGHRS and CDR2 YFSETQ. V lost 0 bases to trimming and J lost 4 bases; unmatched junction nucleotides: 3. This CDR3 comprises 14 residues. CDR3 sequence (DNA): TGCGCCAGCAGCTTGGGAGGGGGCGGAGAGACCCAGTACTTC. Translation: CASSLGGGGETQYF. Full variable domain (missing parts from reference TRBV5-1 and TRBJ2-5): KAGVTQTPRYLIKTRGQQVTLSCSPISGHRSVSWYQQTPGQGLQFLFEYFSETQRNKGNFPGRFSGRQFSNSRSEMNVSTLELGDSALYLCASSLGGGGETQYFGPGTRLLVL.

This clone was detected only once. The chain recombines TRBV9 with TRBJ2-3; D gene unclear. This CDR3 is built from 14 residues. Germline loops: CDR1 SGDLS, CDR2 YYNGEE. V was clipped by 1 base and J by 0 bases, with 6 bases between them. The CDR3 bases are TGTGCCAGCAGCGTATCAACTAGCACAGATACGCAGTATTTT. Protein: CASSVSTSTDTQYF. Combining the CDR3 with reference TRBV9 and TRBJ2-3 gives the whole variable domain DSGVTQTPKHLITATGQRVTLRCSPRSGDLSVYWYQQSLDQGLQFLIQYYNGEERAKGNILERFSAQQFPDLHSELNLSSLELGDSALYFCASSVSTSTDTQYFGPGTRLTVL.

The rearrangement joins TRBV7-2 to TRBJ2-3; TRBD2 might be the D (5 bases). CDR1 is SGHTA, CDR2 FQGNSA, per germline. The CDR3 loop spans 12 amino acids. V dropped 2 bases and J dropped 9 bases, with 9 bases sitting between them. The CDR3 nucleotides are TGTGCCAGCAGCTTACTCGGGATGACGCAGTATTTT. Translation gives CASSLLGMTQYF.

The CDR3: CSVEMARGYGYTF. For the CDR3, the DNA is TGCAGCGTTGAAATGGCACGAGGCTATGGCTACACCTTC. V usage is TRBV29-1 and J usage is TRBJ1-2; D gene uncertain. This CDR3 is built from 13 residues. Trimming stripped 2 bases from V and 4 bases from J, with 11 bases between. The germline gives CDR1 SQVTM, CDR2 ANQGSEA. The whole variable domain, filled in from reference TRBV29-1 and TRBJ1-2, reads SAVISQKPSRDICQRGTSLTIQCQVDSQVTMMFWYRQQPGQSLTLIATANQGSEATYESGFVIDKFPISRPNLTFSTLTVSNMSPEDSSIYLCSVEMARGYGYTFGSGTRLTVV.

The chain is built from TRBV5-4 and TRBJ2-4, with D possibly being TRBD2 (7 bases). V lost 7 bases to trimming and J lost 7 bases, with 18 bases between them. Germline V gene sequence: CDR1 SGHNT, CDR2 YYREEE (reference sequence). There are 14 residues in the CDR3. This CDR3 reads CASRRGGGDNIQYF. CDR3 nucleotides: TGTGCCAGCCGACGGGGCGGGGGCGATAACATTCAGTACTTC.

The rearrangement uses TRBV7-2 and TRBJ1-4; tentative D call: TRBD1 (5 bases). Germline V gives CDR1 SGHTA, CDR2 FQGNSA. CDR3 length: 14 amino acids. With 3 bases removed from V and 10 bases from J, the gap between germline ends came to 15 bases. DNA of the CDR3: TGTGCCAGCAGCTTCGGCGGGACGGATAGAAAACTGTTTTTT. Translation: CASSFGGTDRKLFF. The whole variable domain, filled in from reference TRBV7-2 and TRBJ1-4, reads GAGVSQSPSNKVTEKGKDVELRCDPISGHTALYWYRQSLGQGLEFLIYFQGNSAPDKSGLPSDRFSAERTGGSVSTLTIQRTQQEDSAVYLCASSFGGTDRKLFFGSGTQLSVL.

The chain couples TRBV30 to TRBJ2-2, with 8 bases fitting TRBD2. Germline V gene sequence: CDR1 GTSNPN, CDR2 SVGIG (reference sequence). V shed 0 bases and J 5 bases; nucleotides not matched to a gene: 5. The CDR3 is 15 amino acids. CDR3 coding DNA: TGTGCCTGGAGTGTACCCCTAGCGGGTACCGGGGAGCTGTTTTTT. Its protein product is CAWSVPLAGTGELFF.

The rearrangement joins TRBV6-5 to TRBJ2-7, with D possibly being TRBD1 (5 bases). Germline CDR1 is MNHEY and CDR2 is SVGAGI. Deletions cut 5 bases from V and 1 base from J, with 9 bases between. There are 13 residues in the CDR3. The CDR3 here is CASSPTVSYEQYF. CDR3 nucleotide sequence: TGTGCCAGCAGTCCGACAGTTTCCTACGAGCAGTACTTC.